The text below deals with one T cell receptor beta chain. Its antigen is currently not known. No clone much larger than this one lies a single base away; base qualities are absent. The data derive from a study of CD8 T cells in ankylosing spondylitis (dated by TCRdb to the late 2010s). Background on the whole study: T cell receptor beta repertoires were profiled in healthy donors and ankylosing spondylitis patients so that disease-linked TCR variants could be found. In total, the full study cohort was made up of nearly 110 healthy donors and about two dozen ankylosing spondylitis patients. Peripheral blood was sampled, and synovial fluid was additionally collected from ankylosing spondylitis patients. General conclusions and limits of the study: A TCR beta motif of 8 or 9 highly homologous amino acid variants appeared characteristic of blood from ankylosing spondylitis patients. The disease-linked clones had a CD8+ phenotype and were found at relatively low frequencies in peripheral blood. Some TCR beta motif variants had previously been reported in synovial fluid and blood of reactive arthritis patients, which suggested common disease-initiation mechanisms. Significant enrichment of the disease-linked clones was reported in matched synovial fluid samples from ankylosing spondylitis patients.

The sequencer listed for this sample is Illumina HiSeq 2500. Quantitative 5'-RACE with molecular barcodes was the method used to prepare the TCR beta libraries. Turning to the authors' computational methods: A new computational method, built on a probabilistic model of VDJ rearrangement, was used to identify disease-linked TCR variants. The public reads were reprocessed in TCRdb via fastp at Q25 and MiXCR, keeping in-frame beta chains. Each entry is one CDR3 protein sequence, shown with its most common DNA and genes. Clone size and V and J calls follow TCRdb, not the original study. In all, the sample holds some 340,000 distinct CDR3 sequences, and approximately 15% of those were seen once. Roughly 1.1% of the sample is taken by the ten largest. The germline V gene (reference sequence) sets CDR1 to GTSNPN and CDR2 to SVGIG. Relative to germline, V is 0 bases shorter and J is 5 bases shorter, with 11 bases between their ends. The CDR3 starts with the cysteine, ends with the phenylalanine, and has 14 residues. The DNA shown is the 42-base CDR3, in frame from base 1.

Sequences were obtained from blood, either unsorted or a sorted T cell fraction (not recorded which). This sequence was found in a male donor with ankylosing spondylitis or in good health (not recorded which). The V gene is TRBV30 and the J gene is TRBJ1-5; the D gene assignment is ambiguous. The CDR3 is CAWSVVDAYQPQHF. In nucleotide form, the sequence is TGTGCCTGGAGTGTAGTAGACGCATATCAGCCCCAGCATTTT.